What follows describes a single T cell receptor (beta chain). There is no known antigen for this receptor. Base qualities were left out, and no much larger clone turns up one base away. The data are from a study of blood T cell repertoires in COVID-19 (dated by TCRdb to 2020 to 2022). Looking at the study overall: Collaborator samples came from the United States, Italy and Spain and covered acute and convalescent phases of COVID-19. Where available, HLA class I and class II types were obtained from metadata supplied by the sample provider rather than from assay-based typing. The sample metadata nearly always contained a de-identified subject ID, COVID-19 status, age in years and sex. The repertoires were released in a freely available public database intended as a resource for research on the immune response to SARS-CoV-2. The prospective study material was composed of cDNA or gDNA derived from T cells, B-cell-depleted T cells, or PBMCs. Subjects who had been exposed to COVID-19, were actively infected with it, or had recovered from it provided the deeply sampled blood TCRbeta repertoires that made up the dataset. The samples were drawn from the first 160 participants of the ongoing ImmuneRACE study and from 950 to 1,500 subjects provided by 6 global collaborators.

TCRbeta CDR3 regions were amplified from genomic DNA using the immunoSEQ Assay, a bias-controlled multiplex PCR. As for how the authors treated the data: The number of nucleated cells in each sample was estimated from the amplification of reference gene primers within the assay. To quantify the absolute abundance of each unique TCRbeta CDR3 rearrangement, sequence reads were collapsed and filtered. For each sample, productive Simpson clonality was calculated as the square root of Simpson's diversity index across productive rearrangements. The clones in this table, taken by TCRdb from immuneACCESS, are in-frame only. Not every clone is retained; where verified, under half of the shortfall comes from an unresolved V gene, and the cause of the rest is unknown. V and J calls and clone size are given by that table; D and trimming were obtained from the DNA. The sample table lists hundreds of thousands of clones, 86% of them with a count of one. The top ten constitute roughly 2% of the sample.

Study-level results and caveats: How much clinical and demographic metadata was included differed by source and by participant, and the metadata was provided uncurated.

Participants in the prospective study were aged roughly 18 to 90 years, lived in under 30 United States geographic areas, and enrolled through a virtual design. Cohort assignment in the prospective study relied on participant-reported clinical history from a screening survey and a study questionnaire. For ImmuneRACE Cohort 3, a participant was defined as recovered based on two consecutive negative NP/OP PCR tests, clearance by a healthcare professional, or resolution of symptoms. Mobile phlebotomists in the prospective study collected whole blood, serum and a nasopharyngeal or oropharyngeal swab from every participant. Prospective study participants could optionally give additional blood draws and questionnaires over a roughly 2-month period. Before DNA extraction, prospective study blood samples were shipped either frozen or at room temperature. Specimen: PBMCs or T cells enriched from blood (not recorded which). The sequence came from a woman aged 50 to 60 who had recovered from COVID-19.

CDR3 loop: CASSIRTGGVDTEAFF. The nucleotides are TGCGCCAGCAGCATAAGAACAGGGGGCGTTGACACTGAAGCTTTCTTT. Recombination connected TRBV5-1 to TRBJ1-1; 9 central nucleotides agree with TRBD1. CDR1 and CDR2 (SGHRS, YFSETQ) derive from the germline V gene. V is trimmed back by 4 bases and J by 3 bases, and the junction contains 10 bases that no gene match accounts for. The CDR3 measures 16 amino acids from cysteine to phenylalanine. This entry keeps only the CDR3 DNA: 48 bases, framed from base 1.